This T cell receptor (beta chain) was obtained from a study of CD8 T cells in Susac syndrome. Broader study findings: The authors acknowledged that their TCR sequencing and HLA analysis involved a relatively small number of individuals.

CDR1 SGHNT and CDR2 YYREEE come from the germline V gene (reference sequence). V lost 2 bases, J lost 3 bases, and 9 bases lay in between. The CDR3 loop spans 13 amino acids. Random hexamers were used to reverse transcribe an amount of about 0.45 to 1 ug RNA. TCR beta CDR3 was amplified by immunoSEQ covering 54 Vbeta and 13 Jbeta. TCRdb itself ran the immunoSEQ multiplex PCR reads through MiXCR, one entry per CDR3 protein. The sample yields roughly 110,000 distinct CDR3 sequences, just under 95% seen once. Regarding this clonotype: The antigen is not known.

The genes are TRBV5-4 and TRBJ2-7; D is uncertain. This sequence was found in a human donor in good health. What was sequenced was CD8+ T cells from PBMCs. CDR3 sequence: CASSFPPGYEQYF. CDR3 DNA sequence: TGTGCCAGCAGCTTTCCCCCTGGCTACGAGCAGTACTTC.